This T cell receptor (beta chain) was captured by sequencing in a study of CD8+ T cells in alopecia areata. Germline V lookup: CDR1 KGHSH, CDR2 LQKENI. The V gene end was trimmed by 3 bases and the J gene end by 5 bases; junction bases not matched to a gene: 6. This CDR3 comprises 14 residues. RNA extraction and reverse transcription yielded cDNA as sequencing template. Assay used: immunoSEQ multiplex PCR; TCRdb lists only in-frame clones, some missing. The sample has some 150,000 clones; roughly 50% are singletons. This clone has only a few counts. The sequence derives from a human donor with alopecia areata. The rearrangement links TRBV18 to TRBJ2-7, with TRBD2 matching 8 bases. The sample in question was CD4+ T cells sorted from blood, obtained at week 0. Here the CDR3 DNA reads TGTGCCAGCTCACCGATTCTCGGGGGGGACGAGCAGTACTTC. It is translated as CASSPILGGDEQYF.